These T cell receptor beta chains were read from a single sample in a study of blood T cell repertoires in COVID-19. TCRdb's table, derived via immunoSEQ multiplex PCR, lists solely in-frame clones and lacks some. The sample lists fewer than 600,000 clones, over 75% occurring once. The sample comprised PBMCs or T cells enriched from blood (not recorded which). The source of these receptors is a woman in her thirties or forties who had recovered from COVID-19. The CDR3 runs from the conserved cysteine through the conserved F or W.

>TRBJ2-7|TRBV7-2
CASSLQLTGPYEQYF
>TRBJ1-4|TRBV2
CATRAGETNEKLFF
>TRBJ1-2|TRBV11-2
CASSLRGGQGFGYTF
>TRBJ2-5|TRBV24-1
CATSDGTVQETQYF
>TRBJ2-3|TRBV11-3
CASSFREDRPRPQYF
>TRBJ1-1|TRBV6-5
CASSYDRGTEAFF
>TRBJ2-1|TRBV9
CASSATGGRYNEQFF
>TRBJ2-6|TRBV5-6
CASSLAGSQSSGANVLTF
>TRBJ2-5|TRBV29-1
CSVAPRDRVRETQYF
>TRBJ1-5|TRBV4-2
CASSQGGTENQPQHF
>TRBJ1-3|TRBV3-1/TRBV3-2
CASSSRGSGNTIYF
>TRBJ1-2|TRBV10-3
CAIGQGRQNGYTF
>TRBJ2-7|TRBV29-1
CSVGGDGSYEQYF
>TRBJ2-1|TRBV5-1
CASSFSGSLYNEQFF
>TRBJ2-1|TRBV9
CASSVPRAGSSYNEQFF
>TRBJ1-1|TRBV18
CASSLQENTEAFF
>TRBJ1-1|TRBV19
CASSISGSTEAFF
>TRBJ1-2|TRBV12-3/TRBV12-4
CASSLDRSYGYTF
>TRBJ2-7|TRBV18
CASSFGGTSSHEQYF
>TRBJ2-1|TRBV18
CASSPSFVHLAGEYNEQFF
>TRBJ1-5|TRBV19
CASRTGPFQPQHF
>TRBJ2-3|TRBV13
CASSPYPGSQGTQYF
>TRBJ2-3|TRBV28
CASSLIQRGGRDTQYF
>TRBJ2-7|TRBV6-1
CASSELADSSYEQYF
>TRBJ2-1|TRBV5-4
CASSTPSRPGGNEQFF
>TRBJ2-7|TRBV29-1
CSVNRGPNEQYF
>TRBJ2-4|TRBV6-1
CASSEGQGSAKNIQYF
>TRBJ1-6|TRBV5-6
CASSLVAGVWNSPLHF
>TRBJ2-1|TRBV6-5
CASSHVVGGAHEQFF
>TRBJ2-7|TRBV4-3
CASSQEAGTFYEQYF
>TRBJ1-2|TRBV6-5
CASSYDQGAGDGYTF
>TRBJ2-5|TRBV18
CASSPYRRTIQETQYF
>TRBJ2-5|TRBV13
CASSLILGTSGRGETQYF
>TRBJ2-7|TRBV28
CASRLSTGDSYEQYF
>TRBJ2-1|TRBV7-8
CASSGDLAPPWSSSYNEQFF
>TRBJ2-3|TRBV5-1
CASSFGTSGIFTDTQYF
>TRBJ1-6|TRBV27
CASSPLEGIGNSPLHF
>TRBJ1-6|TRBV7-2
CASSLWASSPLHF
>TRBJ1-1|TRBV24-1
CATSDPSMNTEAFF
>TRBJ1-4|TRBV5-4
CASSTSTGINEKLFF
>TRBJ1-3|TRBV15
CATSREDTSGNTIYF
>TRBJ1-1|TRBV4-3
CASSPRTAFTEAFF
>TRBJ1-2|TRBV7-9
CASSLLQGADGYTF
>TRBJ2-1|TRBV7-9
CASSAAGTSRQSSYNEQFF
>TRBJ2-1|TRBV18
CASSSTSGTYNEQFF
>TRBJ2-7|TRBV6-2/TRBV6-3
CASSASIEQYF
>TRBJ1-1|TRBV12-3/TRBV12-4
CASSETGHEAFF
>TRBJ1-1|TRBV27
CASSPRTGWDTEAFF
>TRBJ1-2|TRBV29-1
CSVEVQGVGYGYTF
>TRBJ1-6|TRBV6-5
CASSYSGGNSPLHF